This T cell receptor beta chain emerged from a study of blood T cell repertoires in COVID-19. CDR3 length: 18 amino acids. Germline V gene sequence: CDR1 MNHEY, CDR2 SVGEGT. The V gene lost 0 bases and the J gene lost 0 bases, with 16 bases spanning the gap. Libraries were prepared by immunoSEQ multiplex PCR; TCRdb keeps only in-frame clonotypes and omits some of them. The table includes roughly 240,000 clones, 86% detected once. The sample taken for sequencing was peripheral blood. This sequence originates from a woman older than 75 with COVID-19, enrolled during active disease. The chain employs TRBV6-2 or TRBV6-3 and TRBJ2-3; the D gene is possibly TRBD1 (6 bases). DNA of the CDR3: TGTGCCAGCAGTTACTCGAGTCTACAGGGACCGAGCACAGATACGCAGTATTTT. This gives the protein CASSYSSLQGPSTDTQYF.